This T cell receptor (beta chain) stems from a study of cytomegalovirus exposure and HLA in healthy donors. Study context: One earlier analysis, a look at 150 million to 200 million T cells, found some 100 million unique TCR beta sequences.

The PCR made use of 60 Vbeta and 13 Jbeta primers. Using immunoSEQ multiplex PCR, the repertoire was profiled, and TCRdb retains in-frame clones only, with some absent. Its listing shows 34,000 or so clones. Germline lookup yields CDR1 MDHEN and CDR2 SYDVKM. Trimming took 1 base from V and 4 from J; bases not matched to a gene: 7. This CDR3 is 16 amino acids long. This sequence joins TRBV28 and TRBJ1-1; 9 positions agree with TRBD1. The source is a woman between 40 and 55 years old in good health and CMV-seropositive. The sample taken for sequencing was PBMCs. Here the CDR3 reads CASSLLSDRGTTEAFF. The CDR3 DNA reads TGTGCCAGCAGTTTATTAAGCGACAGGGGGACCACTGAAGCTTTCTTT.